These 13 T cell receptor beta chains were all obtained from the same sample, sequenced in a study of T cell responses to AZD1222 COVID-19 vaccine. TCRdb keeps only in-frame clones here, not all; method: immunoSEQ multiplex PCR. The sample carries 100,000 to 150,000 clones, approximately 92% recorded once. The sequencing here drew on peripheral blood, taken on day 0 of AZD1222 vaccination. Receptor source: an adult in good health.

The V call is TRBV27, the J call TRBJ1-1; 10 bases are a match to TRBD1. The V gene end was trimmed by 3 bases and the J gene end by 7 bases; junction bases not matched to a gene: 11. This CDR3 has 16 amino acids. CDR1 is MNHEY and CDR2 is SMNVEV in the germline V gene (reference sequence). The CDR3 sequence is CASSFGRQGAHIEAFF. CDR3 nucleotides: TGTGCCAGCAGTTTTGGAAGACAGGGGGCGCATATTGAAGCTTTCTTT.

The CDR3 loop is CASISSRTSGRGSYEQYF. As DNA, the CDR3 is TGTGCCAGCATCTCGTCCAGGACTAGCGGGAGGGGGTCCTACGAGCAGTACTTC. The J gene is TRBJ2-7, the V gene TRBV3-1 (or the pseudogene TRBV3-2); 15 nucleotides align to TRBD2. V trimming: 7 bases; J trimming: 1 base; junction bases outside the gene matches: 11. Looked up from germline, CDR1 is LGHDT and CDR2 is YNNKEL (reference sequence). The CDR3 has 18 residues.

The CDR3 sequence is CASSLGSYSPLHF. Written as DNA, the CDR3 is TGTGCCAGCAGCTTAGGGTCATATTCACCCCTCCACTTT. This chain connects TRBV13 to TRBJ1-6, with D hard to call. The CDR3 runs 13 residues. The V gene's germline CDR1 is PRHDT and CDR2 FYEKMQ (reference sequence). V lost 0 bases to trimming and J lost 8 bases, with 5 bases between them.

The chain is built from TRBV5-1 and TRBJ2-3, with D perhaps matching TRBD1 (5 bases). Germline V gene sequence: CDR1 SGHRS, CDR2 YFSETQ. Trimming pared 6 bases from V and 3 bases from J, leaving 20 bases between. The CDR3 has 16 amino acids. CDR3 sequence: CASTHRPQGGTDTQYF. In DNA, the CDR3 is TGCGCCAGCACCCACCGCCCCCAGGGTGGTACAGATACGCAGTATTTT.

The V and J genes are TRBV4-1 and TRBJ2-3, with 10 bases matching TRBD2. Germline-derived CDR1 and CDR2 are MGHRA and YSYEKL. V shed 1 base, J shed 2 bases, and the junction held 6 bases outside the gene matches. The CDR3 runs 17 residues. CDR3 coding DNA: TGCGCCAGCAGCCAAGTCCTAGCGGGAGCCGACACAGATACGCAGTATTTT. It is translated as CASSQVLAGADTDTQYF.

The chain combines TRBV28 with TRBJ2-1; D remains unclear. The CDR3 is made up of 13 amino acids. Trimming took off 7 bases at V and 7 bases at J, with 14 bases between the two ends. Germline CDR1 and CDR2: MDHEN and SYDVKM. CDR3 residues: CASTIGGGNEQFF. In DNA form, the CDR3 reads TGTGCCAGCACTATCGGTGGCGGAAATGAGCAGTTCTTC.

The chain joins TRBV6-1 to TRBJ2-7, with D possibly matching TRBD1 (5 bases). The V and J ends lost 3 bases and 2 bases respectively, with 11 bases between them. The CDR3 runs to 14 residues. Germline CDR1 is MNHNS and CDR2 is SASEGT. CDR3 sequence reads: CASSDWGLTYEQYF. The CDR3, as DNA: TGTGCCAGCAGTGATTGGGGCCTTACCTACGAGCAGTACTTC.

The chain uses TRBV6-5 and TRBJ2-7, with D perhaps matching TRBD1 (6 bases). Germline CDR1 and CDR2: MNHEY and SVGAGI. This CDR3 contains 13 residues. V was trimmed by 7 bases and J by 5 bases, leaving 15 bases between them. The CDR3 reads CASKKGGLNEQYF. CDR3 bases: TGTGCCAGCAAAAAAGGGGGTCTGAACGAGCAGTACTTC.

The chain combines TRBV28 with TRBJ1-1; D perhaps matches TRBD1 (5 bases). The CDR3 runs to 15 residues. The V and J ends lost 6 bases and 6 bases respectively, with 20 bases between them. The germline V gene has CDR1 MDHEN and CDR2 SYDVKM. The CDR3 reads CASSTPSGRAPEAFF. CDR3 coding DNA: TGTGCCAGCAGCACCCCCTCGGGCAGGGCACCTGAAGCTTTCTTT.

The rearrangement uses TRBV5-5 and TRBJ1-5; D is perhaps TRBD1 (5 bases). The V gene lost 0 bases and the J gene lost 6 bases, with 10 bases spanning the gap. Germline V gene sequence: CDR1 SGHKS, CDR2 YYEKEE (reference sequence). CDR3 length: 14 residues. The chain's CDR3 is CASSLVGLAQPQHF. CDR3 sequence (DNA): TGTGCCAGCAGCTTGGTGGGGCTCGCTCAGCCCCAGCATTTT.

In its sample, this clone was seen a few times. The J gene is TRBJ1-1, the V gene TRBV6-5; D possibly corresponds to TRBD1 (5 bases). CDR1 is MNHEY, CDR2 SVGAGI, per germline. V dropped 5 bases and J dropped 3 bases, with 16 bases sitting between them. This CDR3 has 15 residues. The CDR3 protein is CASSKMGGGYTEAFF. CDR3 bases: TGTGCCAGCAGTAAAATGGGGGGAGGGTACACTGAAGCTTTCTTT.

This clone has more than one count but fewer than ten. The gene calls are TRBV29-1 and TRBJ2-1; 9 positions agree with TRBD1. The germline V gene encodes CDR1 SQVTM and CDR2 ANQGSEA. Trimming removed 2 bases from V and 6 bases from J; junction bases left unmatched: 11. The CDR3 loop spans 16 amino acids. In nucleotides, the CDR3 is TGCAGCGTTGAATGGACAGGGGCTAAGGTGGGCAATGAGCAGTTCTTC. Protein sequence: CSVEWTGAKVGNEQFF.

This clone was seen once. J is TRBJ2-2 and V is TRBV3-1 (or the pseudogene TRBV3-2), with a tentative D call TRBD1 (5 bases). The length of the CDR3 is 14 residues. Germline V gives CDR1 LGHDT, CDR2 YNNKEL (reference sequence). V dropped 1 base and J dropped 6 bases, with 9 bases sitting between them. Written as DNA, the CDR3 is TGTGCCAGCAGCCAAGTTTTAGGGGCCGGGGAGCTGTTTTTT. This encodes CASSQVLGAGELFF.